This T cell receptor (beta chain) stems from a study of blood T cell repertoires in COVID-19. Data came from immunoSEQ multiplex PCR; TCRdb stores just in-frame clones and leaves some out. The table lists 150,000 or so clones, around nine tenths of them singletons, with about a tenth in the top ten. There are 15 residues in the CDR3. The germline CDR1 and CDR2 sequences are LNHDA and SQIVND (reference sequence). V was cut by 5 bases and J by 8 bases, with 21 bases left in between. V usage is TRBV19 and J usage is TRBJ1-2, with unresolved D. The TCR originated in an older woman with COVID-19, enrolled during active disease. Sequenced input: peripheral blood. The CDR3 sequence: CASSLSPDSGNGYTF. In DNA form, the CDR3 reads TGTGCCAGTAGTCTTTCTCCGGACTCGGGGAACGGCTACACCTTC.